A selection of T cell receptor beta chains follows, all from one sample in a study of CXCR3-negative and CXCR3-positive naive CD8 T cells. TCRdb re-analyzed the 5' RACE reads; it lists each CDR3 protein once, without DNA. The sample has under 85,000 distinct CDR3 sequences. Sequenced sample: naive CXCR3+ CD8+ T cells from blood. The receptor source for this set is a human donor in good health. Some clones in this sample may be carry-over from other donors' samples. CDR3s include the opening cysteine and the closing phenylalanine or tryptophan.

>TRBV28|TRBJ2-1
CAISNRGWGYNEQFF
>TRBV29-1|TRBJ1-1
CSVPAGGLNTEAFF
>TRBV7-9|TRBJ2-7
CASSPRGDYEQYF
>TRBV7-2|TRBJ2-1
CASSLRGGQTYNEQFF
>TRBV29-1|TRBJ2-7
CSAGQSYEQYF
>TRBV7-3|TRBJ2-5
CASSLMVAETQYF
>TRBV10-1|TRBJ1-2
CASTDIHSNYGYTF
>TRBV2|TRBJ1-1
CASSEDGGTAFMNTEAFF
>TRBV3-1|TRBJ2-2
CASSHRVFQGELFF
>TRBV6-2/TRBV6-3|TRBJ1-1
CASSYSPGAMNTEAFF
>TRBV6-2/TRBV6-3|TRBJ1-1
CASMVSGNTEAFF
>TRBV7-9|TRBJ2-7
CASSFHFGQLSYEQYF
>TRBV28|TRBJ2-7
CASSPASPYEQYF
>TRBV12-3/TRBV12-4|TRBJ1-1
CASSLRQVLQAFF
>TRBV7-9|TRBJ2-7
CASSLAGGARSYEQYF
>TRBV29-1|TRBJ2-5
CSVDGRQETQYF
>TRBV28|TRBJ1-5
CASQWGVNQPQHF
>TRBV4-3|TRBJ2-7
CASSQDDGLGPLEEQYF
>TRBV6-1|TRBJ2-1
CASSEAPGLPTNNEQFF
>TRBV20-1|TRBJ2-7
CSADGVRGQGYEQYF
>TRBV3-1|TRBJ1-6
CASSDGQYNSPLHF
>TRBV5-6|TRBJ2-1
CASSLGQGVFGEQFF
>TRBV25-1|TRBJ2-7
CASSAPGHLLEGWSYEQYF
>TRBV4-2|TRBJ2-7
CASSQAGGNFEQYF
>TRBV29-1|TRBJ1-1
CSVFPGEGNTEAFF
>TRBV9|TRBJ2-7
CASSGSRYAGTGYTYEQYF
>TRBV7-2|TRBJ1-5
CASSFWVNQPQHF
>TRBV6-1|TRBJ2-1
CASRALSSYNEQFF
>TRBV29-1|TRBJ2-7
CSVDGLLDRESNEQYF
>TRBV28|TRBJ2-3
CASSPRQFDDTQYF
>TRBV2|TRBJ1-1
CASSLDGAEAFF
>TRBV23-1|TRBJ2-7
CASSQSFRLAGAQLPYEQYF
>TRBV4-1|TRBJ2-1
CASSQTGTYNEQFF
>TRBV7-9|TRBJ2-1
CASSPGVGSESSYNEQFF
>TRBV27|TRBJ2-7
CASSSGTSGRYEQYF
>TRBV6-2/TRBV6-3|TRBJ1-2
CASSYIPANGYTF
>TRBV29-1|TRBJ2-5
CSVEDRRGRGETQYF
>TRBV7-2|TRBJ2-3
CASSLASWGSSTDTQYF
>TRBV7-6|TRBJ2-3
CASSLATGAADTQYF
>TRBV7-9|TRBJ2-7
CASSSRLAYEQYF
>TRBV29-1|TRBJ2-1
CSVEDQRDSYNEQFF
>TRBV9|TRBJ2-1
CASGGYNEQFF
>TRBV21-1|TRBJ2-3
CASSTREDTQYF
>TRBV20-1|TRBJ2-7
CSASLQAKTYEQYF
>TRBV6-2/TRBV6-3|TRBJ2-6
CASSYFRQEGAPGANVLTF